This T cell receptor (beta chain) was sequenced for a study of CD8 T cells in Susac syndrome. A note on this clonotype: The antigen is unknown.

CD8+ and CD4+ T cells from blood underwent TCR beta sequencing. Reverse transcription of roughly 0.5 to 1 ug RNA was carried out with random hexamers. It was immunoSEQ multiplex PCR that amplified TCR beta CDR3 across 54 Vbeta and 13 Jbeta. MiXCR, applied by TCRdb to the immunoSEQ multiplex PCR reads, yields one record per CDR3 protein. The repertoire includes approximately 150,000 distinct CDR3 sequences, about 91% of them detected once, and 0.08% sits in the top ten. The study, taken as a whole, reports: The study's TCR sequencing and HLA analysis drew on a certain number of individuals. That number was acknowledged as relatively small.

This CDR3 is 16 amino acids long. The J gene is TRBJ2-4, the V gene TRBV21-1; the table's D call of TRBD2 was not tested on the DNA. TRBV21-1 is classified as a pseudogene. The origin of this receptor is a human donor in good health. The sequenced sample was CD4+ T cells from PBMCs. Here the CDR3 DNA reads TGTGCCAGCAGCAAAGAAGGACGGGAGGGCCAAAACATTCAGTACTTC. Its translation is CASSKEGREGQNIQYF.